The clone carrying this T cell receptor (beta chain) was observed a handful of times. TCRdb used MiXCR to reprocess the 5' RACE reads, holding one entry per CDR3 protein. Among some 450,000 distinct CDR3 sequences, roughly 20% were seen once, and the ten largest hold around 8%. This sample is part of a study of T-cell memory formation after mild COVID-19. This CDR3 has 14 residues. Germline V gene data show CDR1 as KGHDR and CDR2 as SFDVKD. Between the trimmed V and J ends, which lost 4 bases and 6 bases, there was a span of 12 bases. The sequencing input was PBMCs or a T cell subset sorted from them (not recorded which). The sequence came from an adult woman who had mild COVID-19 (a few samples of this study predate the infection). Cell type and time point are not known. This chain uses TRBV24-1 with TRBJ1-5, with D possibly matching TRBD1 (6 bases). The CDR3 DNA reads as TGTGCCACCAGTGAGGGGGGCGCGGGTCAGCCCCAGCATTTT. It specifies CATSEGGAGQPQHF.